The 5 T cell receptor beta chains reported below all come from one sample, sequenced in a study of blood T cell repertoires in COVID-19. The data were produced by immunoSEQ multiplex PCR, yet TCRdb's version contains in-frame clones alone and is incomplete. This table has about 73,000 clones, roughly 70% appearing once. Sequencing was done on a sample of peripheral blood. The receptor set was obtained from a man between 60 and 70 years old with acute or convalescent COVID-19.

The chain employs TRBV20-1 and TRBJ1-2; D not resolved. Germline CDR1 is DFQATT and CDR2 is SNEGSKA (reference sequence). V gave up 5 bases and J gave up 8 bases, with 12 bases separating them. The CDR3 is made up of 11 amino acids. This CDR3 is CSAGETEGYTF. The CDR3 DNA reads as TGCAGTGCTGGGGAGACGGAGGGCTACACCTTC.

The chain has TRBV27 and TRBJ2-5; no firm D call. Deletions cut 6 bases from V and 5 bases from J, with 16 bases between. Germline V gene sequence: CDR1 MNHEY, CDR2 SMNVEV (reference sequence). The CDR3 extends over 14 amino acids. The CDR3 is CASSLVPGRETQYF. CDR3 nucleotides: TGTGCCAGCAGCCTCGTCCCGGGTCGGGAGACCCAGTACTTC.

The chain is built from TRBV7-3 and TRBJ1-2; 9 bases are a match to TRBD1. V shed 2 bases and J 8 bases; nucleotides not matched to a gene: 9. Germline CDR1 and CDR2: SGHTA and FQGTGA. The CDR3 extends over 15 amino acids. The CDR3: CASSLGPGQGSGYTF. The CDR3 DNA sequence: TGTGCCAGCAGCTTAGGCCCCGGACAGGGGTCGGGCTACACCTTC.

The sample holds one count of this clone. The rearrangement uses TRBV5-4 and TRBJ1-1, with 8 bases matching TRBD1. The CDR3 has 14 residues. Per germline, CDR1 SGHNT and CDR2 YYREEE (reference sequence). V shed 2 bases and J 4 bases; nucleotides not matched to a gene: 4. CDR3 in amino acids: CASSLPGQGTEAFF. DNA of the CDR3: TGTGCCAGCAGCTTACCAGGACAGGGCACTGAAGCTTTCTTT.

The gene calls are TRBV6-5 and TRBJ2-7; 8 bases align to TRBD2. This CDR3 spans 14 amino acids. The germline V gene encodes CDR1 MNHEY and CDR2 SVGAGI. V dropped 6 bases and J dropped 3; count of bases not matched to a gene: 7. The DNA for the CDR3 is TGTGCCAGCAGAGCTACTAGCGGAGGCTACGAGCAGTACGTC. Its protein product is CASRATSGGYEQYV.